This T cell receptor beta chain appears in the sequencing data of a study of shared clonotypes between healthy human individuals. For this clone: At the DNA level, this CDR3 is encoded by other sequences in the same sample as well.

The data were produced by immunoSEQ multiplex PCR, yet TCRdb's version contains in-frame clones alone and is incomplete. Among approximately 2,300,000 clones listed, approximately 90% were seen once. This clonotype was obtained from a young man in good health. Some clones in this sample may be carry-over from other donors' samples. Sequencing used naive CD4+ T cells from PBMCs. The sample's subset: CD45RA+ positively selected.

The CDR3 sequence: CASSPLDGTDTQYF. CDR3 DNA sequence: TGTGCCAGCTCACCTTTGGACGGGACAGATACGCAGTATTTT. This rearrangement joins TRBV18 to TRBJ2-3; no firm D call. This CDR3 comprises 14 residues. With 3 bases removed from V and 3 bases from J, the gap between germline ends came to 10 bases. Germline V gives CDR1 KGHSH, CDR2 LQKENI.